This TCR beta chain stems from a study of blood T cell repertoires in COVID-19. Turning to the study itself: COVID-19 samples collected from the United States, Italy and Spain covered acute and convalescent phases. From T cells, B-cell-depleted T cells, or PBMCs came the material, which was cDNA or gDNA.

Residents of approximately 25 US areas, aged about 18 to 95 years, made up the participants. Germline CDR1 SEHNR, CDR2 FQNEAQ (reference sequence). The CDR3 has 15 amino acids. The V gene end was trimmed by 1 base and the J gene end by 4 bases; junction bases not matched to a gene: 6. Authors' data handling: By means of reference gene primer amplification, nucleated cell counts were estimated. Using immunoSEQ multiplex PCR, the repertoire was profiled, and TCRdb retains in-frame clones only, with some absent. The V and J calls and clone size come from that table; D and trimming were worked out from the DNA. The sample carries roughly 150,000 clones, around 80% recorded once.

Sequenced input: PBMCs or T cells enriched from blood (not recorded which). The source is a man aged 45-65 years who had recovered from COVID-19. V is TRBV7-9 and J is TRBJ2-7; 8 positions match TRBD2. CDR3 amino acids: CASSLDDAGGYEQYF. The CDR3 nucleotides are TGTGCCAGCAGCTTAGACGATGCGGGGGGTTACGAGCAGTACTTC.